This T cell receptor (beta chain) was obtained from a study of T cell clonotyping in hematopoietic cell transplantation. As regards this clone: What it binds is unknown.

As to time point: recipient sample about 28 days before transplant, after cytoreduction. Produced via immunoSEQ multiplex PCR; TCRdb's table is partial and in-frame only. The data contain thousands of clones, 95% to 98% of them seen just once; the ten biggest clones take up about 16%. General study findings and limits: Few recipient clonotypes overlapped donors; over 97% were de novo at given depth. Graft donor and pretransplant recipient Inverse Simpson Index values predicted broader posttransplant TCR diversity.

The input for sequencing was peripheral blood mononuclear cells, taken before stem cell transplant. The origin of this receptor is a man aged 70 or older with acute myeloid leukemia. Some clones in this sample may be carry-over from other donors' samples.

DNA of the CDR3: TGTGCCAGTGGTTCTAGCGGGAGTGCCTACAATGAGCAGTTCTTC. As protein: CASGSSGSAYNEQFF. The chain joins TRBV19 to TRBJ2-1; 10 bases align to TRBD2. CDR1 LNHDA and CDR2 SQIVND come from the germline V gene (reference sequence). The CDR3 totals 15 residues. The trim removed 8 bases at V and 2 bases at J, leaving 6 bases unmatched.